These T cell receptor beta chains were read from a single sample in a study of cytomegalovirus exposure and HLA in healthy donors. The repertoire was sequenced with immunoSEQ multiplex PCR; TCRdb's copy has only in-frame clones and lacks some. The table lists about 170,000 clones, 70% to 90% of them singletons, with 2.5% in the top ten. What was sequenced was PBMCs. Source of these receptors: a man between 25 and 39 years old in good health and CMV-seropositive. Both conserved end residues are part of each CDR3. Each record gives: D gene, clone size, V gene, J gene, CDR3 protein, CDR3 DNA. The D gene is left open where the match is weak. Clone sizes are given selectively: once, few, many, or a class where the clone is expanded.

>.|.|TRBV7-9|TRBJ2-5
CASSAGGSRETQYF
TGTGCCAGCAGCGCCGGAGGGTCGCGGGAGACCCAGTACTTC
>TRBD2|.|TRBV19|TRBJ2-3
CASSPRTSGGADTQYF
TGTGCCAGTAGTCCACGGACTAGCGGGGGGGCGGATACGCAGTATTTT
>.|.|TRBV5-1|TRBJ2-1
CASSFLPGLNEQFF
TGCGCCAGCAGCTTCTTGCCGGGTCTCAATGAGCAGTTCTTC
>.|.|TRBV15|TRBJ2-5
CATSRGAVIGKETQYF
TGTGCCACCAGCAGAGGGGCCGTAATTGGAAAAGAGACCCAGTACTTC
>.|.|TRBV4-3|TRBJ1-5
CASSQTSEGAQHF
TGCGCCAGCAGCCAGACGTCCGAGGGAGCCCAGCATTTT
>.|few|TRBV2|TRBJ1-1
CASSEQGGGEAFF
TGTGCCAGCAGTGAACAGGGAGGCGGTGAAGCTTTCTTT
>.|once|TRBV5-1|TRBJ1-1
CASSFGAGNTEAFF
TGCGCCAGCAGCTTCGGAGCGGGCAACACTGAAGCTTTCTTT
>TRBD1|.|TRBV27|TRBJ1-1
CASSIQGGYTEAFF
TGTGCCAGCAGCATCCAGGGGGGCTACACTGAAGCTTTCTTT
>.|few|TRBV5-6|TRBJ1-1
CASSLDGGTAFF
TGTGCCAGCAGCTTGGATGGAGGGACGGCTTTCTTT
>.|once|TRBV7-9|TRBJ1-1
CASSLGTNTEAFF
TGTGCCAGCAGCTTAGGGACTAACACTGAAGCTTTCTTT
>.|.|TRBV6-5|TRBJ2-2
CASSYSRNSNTGELFF
TGTGCCAGCAGTTACTCGAGGAACTCGAACACCGGGGAGCTGTTTTTT
>.|.|TRBV6-1|TRBJ1-2
CASSDMRVYGYTF
TGTGCCAGCAGTGATATGAGGGTTTATGGCTACACCTTC